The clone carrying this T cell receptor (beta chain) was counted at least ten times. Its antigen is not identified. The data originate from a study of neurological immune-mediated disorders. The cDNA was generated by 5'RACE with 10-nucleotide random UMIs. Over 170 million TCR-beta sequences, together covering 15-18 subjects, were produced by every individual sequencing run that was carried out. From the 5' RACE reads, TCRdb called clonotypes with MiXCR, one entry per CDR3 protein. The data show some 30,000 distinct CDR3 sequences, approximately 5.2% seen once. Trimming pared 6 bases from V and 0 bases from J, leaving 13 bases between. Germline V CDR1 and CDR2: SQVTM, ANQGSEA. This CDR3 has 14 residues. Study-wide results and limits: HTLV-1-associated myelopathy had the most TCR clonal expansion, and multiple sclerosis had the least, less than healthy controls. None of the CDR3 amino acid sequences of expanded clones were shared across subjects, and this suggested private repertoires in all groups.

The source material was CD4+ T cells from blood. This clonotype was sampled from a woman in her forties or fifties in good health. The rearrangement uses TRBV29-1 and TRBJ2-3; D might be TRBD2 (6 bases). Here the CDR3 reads CSVQGTVSTDTQYF. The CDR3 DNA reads TGCAGCGTCCAAGGGACTGTGAGCACAGATACGCAGTATTTT.